The rows below give T cell receptor beta chains drawn from one sample of a study of shared clonotypes between healthy human individuals. Repertoires were generated with immunoSEQ multiplex PCR, while TCRdb's copy carries only in-frame clones and drops some. The sample has over a million clones, approximately 98.5% seen once. The specimen sequenced was naive CD4+ T cells sorted from blood. These receptors all stem from a man aged 30-40 years in good health. Each CDR3 is given with its conserved first and last residue. Fields, in order: D gene, J gene, V gene, clone size, CDR3 protein, CDR3 DNA. D genes are given only for firm matches. Only part of the rows carry a size: once, few, many, or a class if the clone is expanded.

TRBD2 | TRBJ2-7 | TRBV7-8 | . | CASSPFSGRTYEQYF | TGTGCCAGCAGCCCCTTTAGCGGGAGGACATACGAGCAGTACTTC
. | TRBJ2-7 | TRBV11-2 | once | CASTQWGNRVSSYEQYF | TGTGCCAGCACCCAATGGGGCAACAGGGTTAGCTCCTACGAGCAGTACTTC
TRBD1 | TRBJ2-5 | TRBV2 | . | CASSGQGLAETQYF | TGTGCCAGCAGCGGACAGGGGTTGGCGGAGACCCAGTACTTC
. | TRBJ1-2 | TRBV29-1 | . | CSVGGMYGYTF | TGCAGCGTTGGTGGGATGTATGGCTACACCTTC
. | TRBJ2-7 | TRBV5-5 | . | CASSLFGSTFYEQYF | TGTGCCAGCAGCTTGTTCGGGTCTACCTTCTACGAGCAGTACTTC
. | TRBJ2-2 | TRBV6-6 | . | CASSINRVTGELFF | TGTGCCAGCAGCATAAACAGGGTCACCGGGGAGCTGTTTTTT
. | TRBJ2-3 | TRBV6-6 | . | CASSYSLTESTDTQYF | TGTGCCAGCAGTTACTCGCTCACAGAAAGCACAGATACGCAGTATTTT
. | TRBJ2-7 | TRBV5-3 | . | CARSLAADEQYF | TGTGCCAGAAGCTTGGCTGCGGACGAGCAGTACTTC
TRBD1 | TRBJ2-5 | TRBV30 | . | CAWGTGVETQYF | TGTGCCTGGGGGACAGGGGTAGAGACCCAGTACTTC
TRBD1 | TRBJ1-3 | TRBV10-3 | . | CAISERGQGAGNTIYF | TGTGCCATCAGTGAGCGCGGACAGGGGGCTGGAAACACCATATATTTT
TRBD2 | TRBJ2-5 | TRBV18 | . | CASSPPRLAGRQETQYF | TGTGCCAGCTCACCACCGAGACTAGCGGGACGTCAAGAGACCCAGTACTTC
. | TRBJ2-3 | TRBV5-1 | . | CASSLRGTTDTQYF | TGCGCCAGCAGCTTGAGGGGGACTACAGATACGCAGTATTTT
. | TRBJ2-3 | TRBV15 | . | CATSRVSGTYTDTQYF | TGTGCCACCAGCAGGGTCTCCGGGACATACACAGATACGCAGTATTTT
. | TRBJ1-4 | TRBV5-1 | . | CASSFSGVANEKLFF | TGCGCCAGCAGCTTTTCGGGGGTTGCTAATGAAAAACTGTTTTTT
TRBD1 | TRBJ1-5 | TRBV5-8 | . | CASSLDRGGRNQPQHF | TGTGCCAGCAGCCTAGACAGGGGAGGCCGCAATCAGCCCCAGCATTTT
TRBD1 | TRBJ1-4 | TRBV11-2 | . | CASSVRRMRDSDEKLFF | TGTGCCAGCAGCGTTCGACGTATGAGGGACAGTGATGAAAAACTGTTTTTT
TRBD1 | TRBJ1-5 | TRBV28 | . | CASSLRQGRAPQHF | TGTGCCAGCAGTCTAAGACAGGGGCGCGCGCCCCAGCATTTT
. | TRBJ1-2 | TRBV29-1 | . | CSVVHSNYGYTF | TGCAGCGTTGTTCACTCAAACTATGGCTACACCTTC
. | TRBJ2-1 | TRBV11-2 | . | CASSLIGLHVGGEQFF | TGTGCCAGCAGCTTAATAGGGCTGCACGTGGGGGGTGAGCAGTTCTTC
. | TRBJ2-7 | TRBV6-1 | . | CASSEPPYEQYF | TGTGCCAGCAGTGAACCACCGTACGAGCAGTACTTC
TRBD2 | TRBJ2-7 | TRBV19 | . | CASSVGGLAGHEQYF | TGTGCCAGTAGTGTAGGAGGACTAGCGGGCCACGAGCAGTACTTC
TRBD2 | TRBJ2-1 | TRBV28 | . | CASSSELAERYNEQFF | TGTGCCAGCAGTTCGGAACTAGCGGAAAGATACAATGAGCAGTTCTTC
. | TRBJ2-1 | TRBV9 | . | CASSVGLATVNEQFF | TGTGCCAGCAGCGTAGGCTTAGCGACAGTAAATGAGCAGTTCTTC
TRBD1 | TRBJ1-2 | TRBV28 | . | CASRGTGGKLVNGYTF | TGTGCCAGCAGGGGGACAGGGGGCAAACTGGTGAATGGCTACACCTTC
. | TRBJ2-7 | TRBV7-2 | . | CASSLVREQYF | TGTGCCAGCAGCTTAGTGAGGGAGCAGTACTTC
TRBD1 | TRBJ2-7 | TRBV5-1 | . | CASRLTGGTGAGEQYF | TGCGCCAGCAGACTGACCGGCGGGACAGGGGCAGGGGAGCAGTACTTC
TRBD2 | TRBJ2-5 | TRBV19 | . | CASSSPRGLAGGETQYF | TGTGCCAGTAGTTCCCCACGTGGACTAGCGGGAGGAGAGACCCAGTACTTC